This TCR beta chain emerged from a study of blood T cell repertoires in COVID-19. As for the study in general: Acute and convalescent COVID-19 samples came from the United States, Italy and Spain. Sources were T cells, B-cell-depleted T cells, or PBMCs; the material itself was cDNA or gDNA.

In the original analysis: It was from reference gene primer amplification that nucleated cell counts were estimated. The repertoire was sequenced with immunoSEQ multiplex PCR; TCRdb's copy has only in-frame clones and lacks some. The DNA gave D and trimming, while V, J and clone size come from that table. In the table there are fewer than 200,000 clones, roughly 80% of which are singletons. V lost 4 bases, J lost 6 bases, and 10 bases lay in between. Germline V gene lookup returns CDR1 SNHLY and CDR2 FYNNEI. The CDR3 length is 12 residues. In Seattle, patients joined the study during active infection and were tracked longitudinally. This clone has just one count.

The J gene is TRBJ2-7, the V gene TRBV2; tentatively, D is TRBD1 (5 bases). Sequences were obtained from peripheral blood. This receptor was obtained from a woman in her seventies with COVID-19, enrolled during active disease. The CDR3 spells CASSGGRSEQYF. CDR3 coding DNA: TGTGCCAGCAGTGGGGGCAGGAGCGAGCAGTACTTC.